A single sample gave rise to the 7 T cell receptor beta chains below, sequenced in a study of spatial heterogeneity in lung cancer. Using its own MiXCR run on the 5' RACE reads, TCRdb lists one record per CDR3 protein. The sample lists 4,500 to 7,000 distinct CDR3 sequences; 4.8% were seen once. Study observations and caveats: Tumor mutation counts were tracked by expanded intratumoral alpha and beta TCR counts.

No antigen has been assigned to these receptors. Specified time point: sample taken at primary tumor resection. The sample was lung tumor tissue, taken at surgery. These receptors originate from a male donor with early-stage non-small cell lung cancer.

This clonotype was seen repeatedly, ten times or more. This beta chain is an off-target read within a library intended for alpha chains, so its frequency means little. The chain carries TRBV20-1 and TRBJ1-1, with 9 bases fitting TRBD1. V was clipped by 7 bases and J by 3 bases; unmatched bases: 6. CDR1 and CDR2 (germline): DFQATT, SNEGSKA (reference sequence). The CDR3 has 13 residues. The CDR3 sequence: CSEGTGIYTEAFF. CDR3 sequence (DNA): TGCAGTGAAGGGACAGGGATCTACACTGAAGCTTTCTTT.

This clonotype counts as medium-sized. The library was built for alpha chains, so this beta chain is an off-target read and its size means little. V and J are TRBV27 and TRBJ1-1; TRBD1 is a possible D gene (6 bases). This CDR3 comprises 14 residues. Trimming cost V 6 bases and J 5 bases, with 16 bases left between them. Germline V gives CDR1 MNHEY, CDR2 SMNVEV (reference sequence). Here the CDR3 DNA reads TGTGCCAGCAGGAACCGGCGGGGGCCTACTGAAGCTTTCTTT. Translating it yields CASRNRRGPTEAFF.

This clonotype was counted many times. Since the library was made to target alpha chains, this beta chain is a stray read and its abundance is not meaningful. The rearrangement uses TRBV27 and TRBJ1-4; no firm D call. The germline CDR1 and CDR2 sequences are MNHEY and SMNVEV (reference sequence). The CDR3 length is 16 residues. Trimming cost V 6 bases and J 2 bases, with 16 bases left between them. CDR3 in amino acids: CASSPGFGRTNEKLFF. DNA for the CDR3: TGTGCCAGCAGCCCCGGATTCGGACGGACTAATGAAAAACTGTTTTTT.

This clonotype is large by share. The library was designed around alpha chains, so this beta chain is a stray read whose abundance carries little weight. The chain combines TRBV19 with TRBJ2-1; D not resolved. The germline V gene encodes CDR1 LNHDA and CDR2 SQIVND (reference sequence). This CDR3 has 15 residues. V lost 5 bases, J lost 0 bases, and 11 bases lay in between. The CDR3 region has the DNA TGTGCCAGTAGTGCTGGGCTAGGCTCCTACAATGAGCAGTTCTTC. It is translated as CASSAGLGSYNEQFF. The full variable domain, with the rest looked up from reference TRBV19 and TRBJ2-1, is DGGITQSPKYLFRKEGQNVTLSCEQNLNHDAMYWYRQDPGQGLRLIYYSQIVNDFQKGDIAEGYSVSREKKESFPLTVTSAQKNPTAFYLCASSAGLGSYNEQFFGPGTRLTVL.

By share of the sample, this clonotype is medium-sized. The library was designed around alpha chains, so this beta chain is a stray read whose abundance carries little weight. V usage is TRBV5-4 and J usage is TRBJ1-6, with TRBD1 matching 9 bases. Per germline, CDR1 SGHNT and CDR2 YYREEE (reference sequence). The V gene end was trimmed by 0 bases and the J gene end by 6 bases; junction bases not matched to a gene: 4. The length of the CDR3 is 16 residues. The CDR3 region is CASSLGGQGGNSPLHF. The CDR3 DNA follows: TGTGCCAGCAGCTTGGGGGGACAGGGAGGTAATTCACCCCTCCACTTT.

This clonotype was recorded at least ten times. This beta chain came through as a stray read in a library set up for alpha chains, and its size says little. This chain uses TRBV3-1 with TRBJ1-1; D is possibly TRBD1 (6 bases). Between the trimmed V and J ends, which lost 1 base and 5 bases, there was a span of 8 bases. The CDR3 loop spans 13 amino acids. The germline CDR1 and CDR2 sequences are LGHDT and YNNKEL (reference sequence). The CDR3 coding sequence is TGTGCCAGCAGCCAAGTTAGGGGGACTGAAGCTTTCTTT. It is translated as CASSQVRGTEAFF.

This clonotype is labeled medium-sized. Since it is a stray read in a library aimed at alpha chains, this beta chain has a size that is not meaningful. The chain couples TRBV29-1 to TRBJ2-7, with D tentatively TRBD1 (6 bases). There are 14 residues in the CDR3. Germline values: CDR1 SQVTM, CDR2 ANQGSEA. Trimming removed 7 bases from V and 4 bases from J, with 20 bases in between. The CDR3 spells CSARSAQGKYEQYF. The CDR3, as DNA: TGCAGCGCCCGAAGCGCTCAGGGGAAATACGAGCAGTACTTC.